The TCR beta chain under discussion was sequenced for a study of CD8 T cells in ankylosing spondylitis. As the method for making TCR beta libraries, quantitative 5'-RACE with molecular barcodes was used. From the 5' RACE reads, TCRdb called clonotypes with MiXCR, one entry per CDR3 protein. The data show some 130,000 distinct CDR3 sequences, about 13% seen once. This clonotype was counted only a few times. What it binds is not known. Study-level points and caveats: Past studies reported some motif variants in reactive arthritis synovial fluid and blood. Disease-linked clones reportedly concentrated significantly in matched ankylosing spondylitis synovial fluid. The study identified a TCR beta motif of under 10 highly homologous variants that appeared characteristic of ankylosing spondylitis blood.

In germline, CDR1 is LGHDT, CDR2 YNNKEL (reference sequence). The CDR3 runs to 15 residues. Trimming removed 0 bases from V and 6 bases from J; junction bases left unmatched: 6. The chain uses TRBV3-1 and TRBJ2-7, with 9 bases aligning to TRBD2. This clonotype was obtained from a female donor with ankylosing spondylitis or in good health (not recorded which). Sequencing used blood, either unsorted or a sorted T cell fraction (not recorded which). CDR3: CASSQDLAGEGEQYF. The CDR3 DNA reads as TGTGCCAGCAGCCAAGACTTAGCGGGAGAAGGCGAGCAGTACTTC.